What follows are 21 T cell receptor beta chains derived from one specimen sequenced in a study of regulatory T cells in long-lasting Graves disease. Specified time point: newly diagnosed GD, antithyroid drugs for less than 3 months. Researchers made the TCR library from RNA that was extracted from PBMCs. Through Arm-PCR of CDR3 regions and iRepertoire HTBI primers, TCR beta libraries were built. TCRdb redid the calling of the multiplex PCR reads with MiXCR, one entry per CDR3 protein. The sample yields 400,000 to 500,000 distinct CDR3 sequences, 16% seen once. A further study also used this sample, focusing on T cells in Graves' hyperthyroidism and ophthalmopathy.

The sequencing used peripheral blood mononuclear cells (PBMCs), collected at new diagnosis, from a patient treated with antithyroid drugs. The origin of the receptors is a woman younger than 35 with Graves disease.

This chain connects TRBV6-1 to TRBJ2-2; D uncertain. Germline assignment: CDR1 MNHNS and CDR2 SASEGT. The CDR3 has 14 amino acids. Trimming removed 5 bases at V and 4 bases at J, with 11 bases between. CDR3 sequence reads: CASSKSYGTGELFF. The CDR3 nucleotides read TGTGCCAGCAGTAAAAGTTATGGCACCGGGGAGCTGTTTTTT.

There are many counts of this clonotype. The gene calls are TRBV6-2 or TRBV6-3 and TRBJ2-1; 14 positions match TRBD2. CDR3 size: 17 residues. V trimming: 0 bases; J trimming: 7 bases; junction bases outside the gene matches: 5. The germline gives CDR1 MNHEY, CDR2 SVGEGT. The CDR3 protein is CASSYSATSGRANEQFF. Written as DNA, the CDR3 is TGTGCCAGCAGTTACTCTGCGACTAGCGGGAGGGCAAATGAGCAGTTCTTC.

There are a few counts of this clonotype. A single base separates this from a much larger clone, so it may be a read error. The CDR3, as DNA: TGCAGTGCTAGAGGTGCCGGGACAGGGGGCAGTGAGACCCAGTACTTC. This codes for CSARGAGTGGSETQYF. The rearrangement links TRBV20-1 to TRBJ2-5; 12 positions match TRBD1. V was clipped by 1 base and J by 5 bases; unmatched bases: 8. This CDR3 contains 16 residues. Germline CDR1 is DFQATT and CDR2 is SNEGSKA (reference sequence).

The chain links TRBV13 to TRBJ2-5; D is undetermined. The ends were cut back, 3 bases at V and 3 bases at J, with 11 bases in the middle. CDR1 PRHDT and CDR2 FYEKMQ come from the germline V gene (reference sequence). The CDR3 is 14 amino acids. The CDR3 protein is CASSFWGVKETQYF. CDR3 DNA: TGTGCCAGCAGCTTTTGGGGTGTGAAAGAGACCCAGTACTTC.

The J gene is TRBJ2-1, the V gene TRBV5-1; TRBD2 agrees at 7 bases. Germline CDR1 reads SGHRS; CDR2 reads YFSETQ. With 4 bases clipped from V and 7 bases from J, the junction kept 8 bases outside the gene matches. This CDR3 contains 14 residues. DNA of the CDR3: TGCGCCAGCAGCATACTAGCGACCCGGAATGAGCAGTTCTTC. Protein product: CASSILATRNEQFF.

There are many counts of this clonotype. The CDR3 coding sequence is TGCGCCAGCAGCATGACAGGGGGCGTAAGGGATGAGCAGTTCTTC. Encoded protein: CASSMTGGVRDEQFF. J is TRBJ2-1 and V is TRBV5-1; 10 bases match TRBD1. The germline CDR1 and CDR2 sequences are SGHRS and YFSETQ. The CDR3 runs to 15 residues. V lost 4 bases to trimming and J lost 8 bases; unmatched junction nucleotides: 9.

The genes are TRBV2 and TRBJ2-2; 14 positions agree with TRBD2. The junction had 3 bases not matched to a gene; V was cut back by 6 bases and J by 6 bases. This CDR3 contains 15 residues. Looked up from germline, CDR1 is SNHLY and CDR2 is FYNNEI. The CDR3 here is CASRPGLAGAGELFF. The CDR3 coding sequence is TGTGCCAGCAGGCCGGGACTAGCGGGAGCCGGGGAGCTGTTTTTT.

This clonotype was seen a handful of times. The rearrangement joins TRBV6-2 or TRBV6-3 to TRBJ1-2; 9 nucleotides align to TRBD1. CDR1 and CDR2 (germline): MNHEY, SVGEGT. V gave up 5 bases and J gave up 5 bases; unmatched junction bases: 12. The CDR3 runs 16 residues. The CDR3: CASSTPDRGPLYGYTF. The CDR3 DNA reads as TGTGCCAGCAGTACACCGGACAGGGGTCCTTTGTATGGCTACACCTTC.

This clonotype was observed many times. The chain employs TRBV7-9 and TRBJ2-7, with D possibly being TRBD2 (5 bases). The CDR3 consists of 17 residues. From germline, CDR1 is SEHNR and CDR2 FQNEAQ (reference sequence). V gave up 3 bases and J gave up 4 bases, with 22 bases separating them. This chain's CDR3 is CASSFEGTNLLNYEQYF. DNA for the CDR3: TGTGCCAGCAGCTTCGAGGGTACCAACCTTCTAAATTACGAGCAGTACTTC.

This clonotype was seen many times. V gene TRBV7-9 combines with J gene TRBJ1-2; D gene unclear. V was cut by 0 bases and J by 8 bases, with 7 bases left in between. Per germline, CDR1 SEHNR and CDR2 FQNEAQ (reference sequence). This CDR3 contains 12 residues. Here the CDR3 DNA reads TGTGCCAGCAGCTTAGCAGTTGAGGGCTACACCTTC. This encodes CASSLAVEGYTF.

The chain combines TRBV6-2 or TRBV6-3 with TRBJ2-1; tentative D call: TRBD2 (5 bases). CDR3 size: 14 residues. Trimming pared 4 bases from V and 1 base from J, leaving 8 bases between. Germline V gene sequence: CDR1 MNHEY, CDR2 SVGEGT. The CDR3 spells CASSSGNSYNEQFF. Written as DNA, the CDR3 is TGTGCCAGCAGTTCGGGGAATTCCTACAATGAGCAGTTCTTC.

In this sample, this clonotype turned up many times. The rearrangement uses TRBV5-1 and TRBJ2-7; D perhaps matches TRBD1 (5 bases). The germline CDR1 and CDR2 sequences are SGHRS and YFSETQ. The V end was cut by 0 bases, the J end by 5 bases, with 15 bases between. CDR3 length: 15 residues. CDR3 residues: CASSLDGHGVDEQYF. DNA of the CDR3: TGCGCCAGCAGCTTGGATGGACACGGCGTAGACGAGCAGTACTTC.

This clonotype was seen at least ten times. The chain combines TRBV28 with TRBJ2-3; D gene unclear. CDR1 MDHEN and CDR2 SYDVKM come from the germline V gene. V lost 10 bases and J lost 6, with 14 bases in between. The CDR3 has 12 amino acids. CDR3 coding DNA: TGTGCCACAGTCAGTGACGCGGATACGCAGTATTTT. Encoded protein: CATVSDADTQYF.

The V gene is TRBV20-1, the J gene TRBJ1-1; no firm D call. CDR1 is DFQATT and CDR2 is SNEGSKA in the germline V gene (reference sequence). The V end was cut by 3 bases, the J end by 8 bases, with 22 bases between. The CDR3 consists of 15 residues. This CDR3 is CSASSTGRQKVEAFF. The CDR3 DNA is TGCAGTGCTAGTTCCACGGGTCGGCAGAAGGTAGAAGCTTTCTTT.

This clonotype was detected ten times or more. A read error may produce the germline difference seen at one junction end. The J gene is TRBJ1-5, the V gene TRBV4-1; TRBD1 agrees at 8 bases. CDR3 length: 16 residues. The germline gives CDR1 MGHRA, CDR2 YSYEKL. For the CDR3, the DNA is TGTGCCAGCAGCCAAGCAGGGGGCGAGGGCAATCAGCCCCAGCATTTT. This gives the protein CASSQAGGEGNQPQHF.

Ten or more counts support this clonotype. In nucleotides, the CDR3 is TGTGCCAGCAGACAACTAGCGGGAGGGGGAGATACGCAGTATTTT. This translates into CASRQLAGGGDTQYF. The J gene is TRBJ2-3, the V gene TRBV6-1, with TRBD2 matching over 13 bases. Trimming cost V 6 bases and J 5 bases; bases outside gene matches: 5. Germline V gives CDR1 MNHNS, CDR2 SASEGT. The CDR3 totals 15 residues.

A few counts support this clonotype. The chain recombines TRBV7-6 with TRBJ2-1, with 8 bases fitting TRBD2. V was pared by 1 base and J by 6 bases, with 11 bases of the junction left unmatched. CDR1 is SGHVS, CDR2 FNYEAQ, per germline. CDR3 length: 17 residues. The CDR3 nucleotides read TGTGCCAGCAGCTTAGGCATCCGACCCGGGACTAGCAATGAGCAGTTCTTC. Protein: CASSLGIRPGTSNEQFF.

This clonotype has at least ten counts. This chain links TRBV28 with TRBJ1-5; possible D gene TRBD1, 5 bases. The CDR3 covers 15 residues. Trimming left V 3 bases short and J 0 bases short, with 9 bases between. Germline V CDR1 and CDR2: MDHEN, SYDVKM. The chain's CDR3 is CASSFVGLSNQPQHF. In DNA form, the CDR3 reads TGTGCCAGCAGTTTTGTGGGGCTTAGCAATCAGCCCCAGCATTTT.

At least ten counts were recorded for this clonotype. The rearrangement uses TRBV20-1 and TRBJ2-1; D gene ambiguous. The CDR3 sequence is 9 residues long. The V gene's germline CDR1 is DFQATT and CDR2 SNEGSKA (reference sequence). V was clipped by 0 bases and J by 13 bases, with 4 bases between them. The CDR3 reads CSARDLQFF. The CDR3, as DNA: TGCAGTGCTAGAGACTTACAGTTCTTC.

This clonotype was picked up a small number of times. One junction end disagrees with the germline gene, perhaps due to a read error. The V gene is TRBV6-4, the J gene TRBJ1-1; D is unresolved. The CDR3 spans 15 residues. Germline V gene lookup returns CDR1 MRHNA and CDR2 SNTAGT. This chain's CDR3 is CASSPTPSMNAEAFF. The CDR3 DNA reads TGTGCCAGCAGTCCGACTCCCTCAATGAACGCTGAAGCTTTCTTT.

Worth noting for this clonotype: The conserved closing phenylalanine or tryptophan is absent in this CDR3, likely reflecting a read error. The rearrangement uses TRBV18 and TRBJ2-3; 7 bases align to TRBD1. The CDR3 consists of 15 residues. Germline values: CDR1 KGHSH, CDR2 LQKENI. V lost 0 bases to trimming and J lost 4 bases; unmatched junction nucleotides: 4. In DNA form, the CDR3 reads TGTGCCAGCTCACCACCGAGGGGGCGCGCAGATACGCAGTATTCT. It translates to CASSPPRGRADTQYS.